This T cell receptor (beta chain) was profiled in a study of cytomegalovirus exposure and HLA in healthy donors (dated by TCRdb to the late 2010s). General notes on the study: An earlier analysis of roughly 500 of the donors reported more than 250 Gb of sequence data and about 100 million unique TCR beta sequences from about 200 million T cells. An early release that covered several hundred HLA-typed donors contained about 300 gigabases of sequencing data and approximately 85 million unique TCR sequences. Among the roughly 370 genotyped donors, 81% belonged to the genetic ancestry cluster associated with self-reported Caucasian donors. The aim of the study was to test whether cataloging public T cell receptors could identify signatures of past pathogen exposure. Using immunosequencing, the study profiled T cell repertoires from 500 to 800 subjects and related those repertoires to cytomegalovirus serostatus. Along with the roughly 670-subject first cohort, a separate validation cohort of over a hundred different subjects was used. The study combined high-throughput TCR immunosequencing, statistical association of individual TCRs with disease status, and machine learning to predict cytomegalovirus infection status. A later analysis re-examined previously published TCR beta repertoires from 500 to 700 donors and added high-resolution HLA genotyping to investigate patterns of TCR occurrence. In the later analysis, no new phenotypic data were used to find candidate immune exposures; instead, reliance was placed on TCR beta sequences and their occurrence across donors. To decide whether each TCR beta V gene segment behaved as functional or pseudogenic, an earlier analysis of several hundred of the donors relied on high-throughput TCR beta sequencing. Donor age, sex, ethnicity and CMV serostatus were compiled together with the repertoire data. Genome-wide SNP genotypes for about 60% of the roughly 700 donors were used in a later genetic analysis, which treated that subset as a discovery cohort. Every repertoire in the discovery cohort had been generated on one and the same sequencing platform. Both class I and class II loci were covered by HLA typing, at four-digit resolution. Typing coverage differed by locus: A, B, C, DRB1 and DQB1 were typed in roughly 620-630 donors, DQA1 in 522, DPA1 in some 600, and DPB1 in 450 to 490. A handful of DR-DQ haplotypes were handled as single units for association and clustering because linkage in the cohort was strong. Across some 400 genotyped donors of the cohort, an average of approximately 240,000 unique TCR beta nucleotide sequences per donor were sequenced, and around 20% of those sequences were non-productive.

To note about this clone: What antigen it recognizes has not been identified. No qualities accompany the bases; no much larger clone lies one base away.

Its CDR3 holds 15 amino acids, cysteine through phenylalanine. CDR3 DNA only is kept here, 45 bases in frame from base 1. From a lookup of the germline V gene (reference sequence), CDR1 and CDR2 are LNHDA and SQIVND. V loses 4 bases of germline sequence and J loses 8 bases, and the interval between the two ends is 20 bases. Study-level results and caveats: A later analysis associated roughly 17,000 TCR beta sequences with specific HLA alleles at a false discovery rate of 0.05. Most CMV-associated TCR beta chains appeared to be HLA-restricted in a later analysis, and the HLA associations seemed to be driven largely by CMV exposure. According to a later genetic analysis, donors in an Asian-associated ancestry cluster had fewer N-insertions in productive TCRs than the approximately 700-donor mean. The study listed approximately 150 TCR beta chains as associated with cytomegalovirus. While some public TCRs were present in many individuals, most TCR sequences turned up only very rarely across donors. The sequencing pipeline was judged likely to have produced a cluster of highly shared sequence variants as a technical artifact. In vitro tests confirmed that a few of the cytomegalovirus-associated TCR beta chains recognize cytomegalovirus antigens. According to a later analysis, parvovirus B19, influenza, CMV and Epstein-Barr virus appeared linked to several top co-occurrence clusters. This cohort had only TCR beta chains sequenced, and the lack of alpha or paired-chain data limited which features could be detected. Sequencing depth was assumed to be roughly uniform across donors in the presence/absence analyses, though that assumption may not hold. The 87-base-pair reads could not distinguish some IMGT-functional V segments, including TRBV6-2 and TRBV6-3, so those segments were excluded. Because some donors lacked HLA typing at each locus, the association tests relied only on the typed subset. It was suggested by the authors that the approach could potentially be generalized to other disease states and immunological phenotypes. In a later analysis, the rate of TCR association differed among HLA loci, with DRB1 alleles having the most associated TCRs and HLA-C alleles having the fewest. The classifier was reported to diagnose cytomegalovirus status with high specificity and sensitivity in both the original and validation cohorts. Because counts were too low, 15 to 20 rarely observed V segments, including chromosome 9 orphons, were excluded from the earlier analysis of about 500 of the donors. In a later analysis, HLA-associated TCR beta chains were found to be more clonally expanded and to have lower generation probabilities than equally common non-associated chains. Assigning TCR associations to individual alleles was difficult when HLA alleles, especially DR and DQ, strongly co-occurred. A further reported finding was that TCR beta sequences accurately predicted the HLA-A and HLA-B alleles for most subjects in the first cohort. Linkage disequilibrium might explain the correlated functional status among segregating V segments, but an unknown experimental factor could not be ruled out. The only immune exposure information available for the cohort was CMV serostatus. In a later genetic analysis, a missense DCLRE1C variant was associated with V-gene and J-gene trimming of TCR beta chains, and the association was replicated in an independent cohort. In an earlier analysis of around 600 of the donors, most TCR beta V segments were observed in productive rearrangements about 87% or about 30% of the time, broadly matching IMGT annotations.

To prepare the library, the immunoSEQ multiplex PCR assay was applied. A mixture of 60 forward primers for TCR Vbeta segments and 13 reverse primers for TCR Jbeta segments was used in the multiplex PCR. Amplification of the CDR3 region of rearranged TCR beta genes was performed with a multiplex PCR assay on genomic DNA. The amplified TCR beta libraries were sequenced on the Illumina HiSeq System as 87-base-pair reads. On the authors' methods: Across the 666 repertoires, a later analysis counted tens of millions of unique TCR beta chains, around 11 million of which were shared by at least two donors. To remove PCR and sequencing errors, raw reads were error-corrected and collapsed into unique sequences using a nearest-neighbor algorithm that merged closely related sequences. To assign V, D and J gene segments, CDR3 sequences were aligned to IMGT reference sequences. Each retained sequence needed at least a six-nucleotide match to both a V gene segment and a J gene segment. Rearrangements were classified as productive when the CDR3 lacked stop codons and remained in frame with V and J, and all other rearrangements were classified as non-productive. Following IMGT convention, CDR3 was defined as the stretch from the second conserved V-encoded cysteine to the conserved J-encoded phenylalanine. Sequences without an unambiguous match to a single V gene segment were excluded from the earlier analysis of 587 of the donors. An earlier analysis of about 590 of the donors classified V segments as functional when productive rearrangements were above 56.7% and as segregating when the standard deviation between donors was above 5%. A statistical classification framework was built for diagnosing cytomegalovirus status from the catalog of TCR beta chain sequences. In a later analysis, V and J genes were assigned by comparing TCR nucleotide sequences against IMGT/GENE-DB human TR gene sequences. Using the TCRdist pipeline, a later analysis assigned CDR3 sequences along with most-parsimonious VDJ recombination scenarios. In a later analysis, every TCR beta chain was defined by the combination of its CDR3 amino acid sequence and its V-gene family, and reads without a unique V-gene family were dropped. A later analysis removed 592 highly shared, low-generation-probability nucleotide sequences to deal with suspected cross-contamination and a sequencing artifact. In a later analysis, a clonal expansion index for each public chain was calculated from normalized within-repertoire ranks of inferred template counts. In a later analysis, generation probabilities were computed using a VDJ recombination model fitted to out-of-frame rearrangements, and the results were checked against IGoR. Hypergeometric tests were used in a later analysis to score TCR-TCR, TCR-HLA and TCR-CMV co-occurrence, with a repertoire-size bias correction applied to the TCR pairs. In a later analysis, false discovery rates were estimated by permuting HLA or CMV assignments 20 times. In a later analysis, co-occurring TCRs were grouped with DBSCAN, and TCRdist sequence similarity was added when clustering was performed within HLA-allele-positive subsets. Repertoires with fewer than 30,000 or more than 120,000 public chains, plus five repertoires with anomalous nucleotide sharing, were excluded from co-occurrence clustering. Drawn from immuneACCESS, this table holds only the in-frame rearrangements with V and J called that TCRdb kept. Clones are partly lost; checked studies trace under half to an unresolved V gene and leave the rest unexplained. That table furnishes V, J and clone size, whereas the DNA furnished D and trimming. This sample is represented by 200,000 to 300,000 clones; roughly 82% of them were singletons. The ten largest clones take up 5.4% of the sample.

The cohort was made up of 666 healthy bone marrow donors. At the time of sampling, every cohort member was nominally healthy, though immune exposures that went unrecorded were likely present. The donor tested CMV seropositive and was one of the 289 seropositive cohort members. Each donor provided a peripheral blood sample, and peripheral blood mononuclear cells were used for TCR beta sequencing. The Qiagen DNeasy Blood Extraction Kit was used to extract genomic DNA from the blood cell samples. The sequence was collected from a woman in her 40s in good health and CMV-seropositive. Sequencing used PBMCs. The chain joins TRBV19 to TRBJ1-2, and possibly TRBD1, on 6 matching bases. The bases read TGTGCCAGTAGTACCTTAGGACAGCCATCCTTCGGCTACACCTTC. Translated, this is CASSTLGQPSFGYTF.